The 29 T cell receptor beta chains below all came from one sample that was sequenced in a study of blood T cell repertoires in COVID-19. Repertoires were generated with immunoSEQ multiplex PCR, while TCRdb's copy carries only in-frame clones and drops some. The table records about 170,000 clones, 70% to 90% of them present only once. Sequencing was done on a sample of PBMCs or T cells enriched from blood (not recorded which). The receptors come from a woman between 50 and 59 years old who had recovered from COVID-19.

This clone was recorded once. This rearrangement joins TRBV12-5 to TRBJ2-3, with 8 bases matching TRBD1. With 6 bases clipped from V and 0 bases from J, the junction kept 8 bases outside the gene matches. The germline V gene encodes CDR1 LGHNT and CDR2 FRNRAP. The CDR3 length is 16 residues. The CDR3 loop is CASGPDTGGSTDTQYF. Written as DNA, the CDR3 is TGTGCTAGTGGACCAGACACAGGGGGAAGCACAGATACGCAGTATTTT. Using reference TRBV12-5 and TRBJ2-3 for the parts outside the CDR3, the full variable domain is DARVTQTPRHKVTEMGQEVTMRCQPILGHNTVFWYRQTMMQGLELLAYFRNRAPLDDSGMPKDRFSAEMPDATLATLKIQPSEPRDSAVYFCASGPDTGGSTDTQYFGPGTRLTVL.

The CDR3: CASRLGGEKLFF. The CDR3 DNA reads as TGTGCCAGCAGACTTGGCGGTGAAAAACTGTTTTTT. The rearrangement links TRBV2 to TRBJ1-4; D gene uncertain. Germline-derived CDR1 and CDR2 are SNHLY and FYNNEI. This CDR3 contains 12 residues. V lost 6 bases and J 7 bases, leaving 9 bases between the germline ends.

As concerns this clone: At one end, the junction sequence differs from germline, possibly due to a read error. The chain recombines TRBV7-7 with TRBJ2-1; D is perhaps TRBD2 (5 bases). This CDR3 is built from 18 residues. CDR1 and CDR2 from the germline V gene are SSHAT and FNYEAQ (reference sequence). CDR3 DNA: TGTGCTAGCAGCTTGGGAGAAACACTAGGTAATTCCTACAATGAGCAGTTCTTC. Translated, it gives CASSLGETLGNSYNEQFF.

The genes are TRBV11-2 and TRBJ2-5; 7 bases line up with TRBD2. V lost 4 bases and J lost 2; bases outside the gene matches: 7. The CDR3 runs to 15 residues. The germline gives CDR1 SGHAT, CDR2 FQNNGV. The DNA of the CDR3 is TGTGCCAGCAGCTGGGCCACTAGCGCGCAAGAGACCCAGTACTTC. Translation gives CASSWATSAQETQYF.

The J gene is TRBJ2-5, the V gene TRBV18; 11 nucleotides agree with TRBD2. The CDR3 contains 15 residues. Germline V gene lookup returns CDR1 KGHSH and CDR2 LQKENI. The junction had 3 bases not matched to a gene; V was cut back by 3 bases and J by 3 bases. CDR3 DNA: TGTGCCAGCTCACCCTCACTAGCGGGGGAAGAGACCCAGTACTTC. This encodes CASSPSLAGEETQYF.

V and J are TRBV27 and TRBJ2-3, with TRBD2 matching over 8 bases. Per the germline V gene, CDR1 is MNHEY and CDR2 is SMNVEV (reference sequence). The CDR3 contains 15 residues. Trimming at V came to 6 bases and at J to 0 bases, leaving 5 bases not matched to a gene. In DNA form, the CDR3 reads TGTGCCAGCAGGAAGCGGGAGACGAGCACAGATACGCAGTATTTT. This gives the protein CASRKRETSTDTQYF.

The chain is built from TRBV11-3 and TRBJ1-4, with TRBD1 matching 7 bases. The germline gives CDR1 SGHNT, CDR2 YENEEA. After removal of 5 bases from V and 3 bases from J, the junction contained 3 bases not matched to a gene. CDR3 length equals 14 residues. In DNA form, the CDR3 reads TGTGCCAGCAGCATCGGGACAGCTAATGAAAAACTGTTTTTT. Translation gives CASSIGTANEKLFF.

The chain recombines TRBV11-2 with TRBJ1-3, with D uncertain. This CDR3 region has 13 residues. Per the germline V gene, CDR1 is SGHAT and CDR2 is FQNNGV. Trimming removed 4 bases at V and 4 bases at J, with 8 bases between. CDR3 coding DNA: TGTGCCAGCAGCTCGGCAGCGGGAAACACCATATATTTT. Protein product: CASSSAAGNTIYF.

This clone was picked up a small number of times. The chain has TRBV11-2 and TRBJ1-1; D gene ambiguous. CDR3 length equals 13 residues. V was trimmed by 1 base and J by 2 bases, leaving 5 bases between them. Looked up from germline, CDR1 is SGHAT and CDR2 is FQNNGV. The CDR3 nucleotides read TGTGCCAGCAGCTTAGGGGCTAACACTGAAGCTTTCTTT. It translates to CASSLGANTEAFF.

Only one count was recorded for this clone. The chain employs TRBV28 and TRBJ2-3, with TRBD1 matching 7 bases. The germline V gene encodes CDR1 MDHEN and CDR2 SYDVKM. V shed 1 base and J 4 bases; nucleotides not matched to a gene: 5. The CDR3 runs to 15 residues. The CDR3 nucleotides are TGTGCCAGCAGTTTATTGACAGGGCCGTCAGATACGCAGTATTTT. As protein: CASSLLTGPSDTQYF.

Written as DNA, the CDR3 is TGTGCCAGCAGTGTGTTTCGTGAAGCTTTCTTT. Translating it yields CASSVFREAFF. This chain connects TRBV12-3 or TRBV12-4 to TRBJ1-1; D is uncertain. CDR3 length: 11 residues. The ends were cut back, 5 bases at V and 7 bases at J, with 8 bases in the middle.

The table lists this clone with a few counts. CDR3 residues: CASTTLMVTEAFF. The CDR3 DNA follows: TGTGCCAGCACTACGCTGATGGTCACTGAAGCTTTCTTT. V is TRBV28 and J is TRBJ1-1; D is unresolved. The CDR3 length is 13 residues. The V gene lost 7 bases and the J gene lost 4 bases, with 13 bases spanning the gap. Germline CDR1 reads MDHEN; CDR2 reads SYDVKM.

The chain couples TRBV5-3 to TRBJ2-3; D possibly corresponds to TRBD2 (7 bases). TRBV5-3 is given ORF status, its function remaining uncertain. The V gene lost 3 bases and the J gene lost 8 bases, with 19 bases spanning the gap. The CDR3 is 15 residues long. The CDR3 protein is CARSSRGGSSPTQYF. The CDR3 nucleotides read TGTGCCAGAAGCTCGAGGGGGGGAAGTTCCCCTACGCAGTATTTT.

The chain has TRBV28 and TRBJ2-1; perhaps TRBD2 as D (6 bases). Germline CDR1 is MDHEN and CDR2 is SYDVKM. V dropped 7 bases and J dropped 7 bases, with 23 bases sitting between them. CDR3 length equals 16 residues. This CDR3 reads CASTPGGTGGGNEQFF. The CDR3 DNA sequence: TGTGCCAGCACCCCTGGGGGGACTGGGGGAGGTAATGAGCAGTTCTTC.

This clone was seen only once. The chain recombines TRBV10-3 with TRBJ1-3, with D maybe TRBD1 (6 bases). The V end was cut by 7 bases, the J end by 4 bases, with 11 bases between. The V gene's germline CDR1 is ENHRY and CDR2 SYGVKD. The length of the CDR3 is 13 residues. CDR3 in amino acids: CAIMPGQGNTIYF. CDR3 DNA: TGTGCCATCATGCCAGGACAGGGAAACACCATATATTTT.

The chain uses TRBV28 and TRBJ2-1; TRBD2 is a possible D gene (6 bases). Trimming pared 3 bases from V and 3 bases from J, leaving 12 bases between. CDR3 length: 15 amino acids. Per germline, CDR1 MDHEN and CDR2 SYDVKM. The CDR3 sequence is CASSFVTRDYNEQFF. CDR3 bases: TGTGCCAGCAGTTTTGTGACTAGAGACTACAATGAGCAGTTCTTC.

The chain has TRBV4-1 and TRBJ2-1, with D possibly being TRBD2 (6 bases). The germline V and J ends were trimmed by 5 bases and 5 bases, with 25 bases remaining between them. This CDR3 comprises 18 residues. Germline assignment: CDR1 MGHRA and CDR2 YSYEKL. CDR3 DNA sequence: TGCGCCAGCAGCTTGATGGCGGGACTCACAATTTTAAACAATGAGCAGTTCTTC. This translates into CASSLMAGLTILNNEQFF.

The chain employs TRBV6-5 and TRBJ1-3; D remains ambiguous. CDR3 length equals 14 residues. Germline-derived CDR1 and CDR2 are MNHEY and SVGAGI. V was trimmed by 2 bases and J by 4 bases, leaving 9 bases between them. The CDR3 spells CASSYKAKGNTIYF. In DNA form, the CDR3 reads TGTGCCAGCAGTTACAAAGCGAAAGGAAACACCATATATTTT.

The chain employs TRBV28 and TRBJ1-5, with a tentative D call TRBD1 (5 bases). The CDR3 loop spans 14 amino acids. Trimming pared 4 bases from V and 7 bases from J, leaving 14 bases between. The germline V gene encodes CDR1 MDHEN and CDR2 SYDVKM. CDR3: CASSSGGAWQPQHF. The CDR3 DNA reads as TGTGCCAGCAGTTCCGGGGGTGCTTGGCAGCCCCAGCATTTT.

The chain joins TRBV30 to TRBJ1-2; maybe TRBD1 (5 bases). With 1 base removed from V and 4 bases from J, the gap between germline ends came to 13 bases. This CDR3 contains 14 residues. CDR1 is GTSNPN and CDR2 is SVGIG in the germline V gene (reference sequence). The CDR3 DNA reads as TGTGCCTGGAGTGGGGGCCCAGCCAGCTATGGCTACACCTTC. Translated, it gives CAWSGGPASYGYTF.

The V and J genes are TRBV7-3 and TRBJ1-2, with no clear D. The CDR3 consists of 13 residues. V lost 5 bases and J 2 bases, leaving 9 bases between the germline ends. CDR1 SGHTA and CDR2 FQGTGA come from the germline V gene. DNA for the CDR3: TGTGCCAGCAGCATGACTAGAAACTATGGCTACACCTTC. This codes for CASSMTRNYGYTF.

The chain employs TRBV11-2 and TRBJ1-5, with 8 bases lining up with TRBD1. V shed 5 bases, J shed 7 bases, and the junction held 10 bases outside the gene matches. Germline V lookup: CDR1 SGHAT, CDR2 FQNNGV. CDR3 length equals 15 residues. The CDR3 region is CASSIGQGRGQPQHF. The CDR3 DNA reads TGTGCCAGCAGCATTGGACAGGGAAGGGGACAGCCCCAGCATTTT.

The chain combines TRBV11-2 with TRBJ2-5; no reliable D call. Trimming left V 1 base short and J 5 bases short, with 8 bases between. The CDR3 is 13 amino acids. CDR1 and CDR2 (germline): SGHAT, FQNNGV. CDR3 sequence reads: CASSLAQPETQYF. CDR3 bases: TGTGCCAGCAGCTTAGCACAGCCCGAGACCCAGTACTTC.

The chain links TRBV7-9 to TRBJ2-1; 8 bases are shared with TRBD1. Germline V gene sequence: CDR1 SEHNR, CDR2 FQNEAQ (reference sequence). J lost 4 bases, V lost 1 base, and 0 bases had no gene match. This CDR3 comprises 14 residues. The CDR3 DNA sequence: TGTGCCAGCAGCTTAGACAGGGGGTACAATGAGCAGTTCTTC. Protein product: CASSLDRGYNEQFF.

V gene TRBV15 combines with J gene TRBJ2-1, with D perhaps TRBD2 (5 bases). Trimming shortened V by 0 bases and J by 5 bases, and 20 bases separated the two germline ends. In germline, CDR1 is LNHNV, CDR2 YYDKDF (reference sequence). CDR3 length: 18 residues. CDR3 sequence: CATSRDPGAISGNNEQFF. CDR3 in DNA: TGTGCCACCAGCAGAGATCCCGGTGCAATCTCGGGAAACAATGAGCAGTTCTTC.

The chain is built from TRBV7-8 and TRBJ2-7; TRBD2 is a possible D gene (5 bases). V lost 3 bases and J 7 bases, leaving 19 bases between the germline ends. The germline V gene encodes CDR1 SGHVS and CDR2 FQNEAQ. There are 15 residues in the CDR3. CDR3 amino acids: CASSFDAQGRGEQYV. In DNA form, the CDR3 reads TGTGCCAGCAGCTTCGACGCCCAAGGGCGAGGGGAGCAGTACGTC.

V usage is TRBV10-1 and J usage is TRBJ1-3; D is uncertain. The CDR3 has 13 amino acids. CDR1 and CDR2 (germline): WNHNN, SYGVQD (reference sequence). Deletions cut 3 bases from V and 6 bases from J, with 9 bases between. The CDR3 protein is CASSEPGINTIYF. The CDR3 nucleotides read TGCGCCAGCAGTGAACCGGGTATAAACACCATATATTTT.

The J gene is TRBJ1-1, the V gene TRBV6-5; 9 bases agree with TRBD1. Germline V gene lookup returns CDR1 MNHEY and CDR2 SVGAGI. J lost 11 bases, V lost 8 bases, and 9 bases had no gene match. The CDR3 is 12 residues long. CDR3 coding DNA: TGTGCCAGCGCGATCGGGACAGGGAGTGCTTTCTTT. Amino acid sequence: CASAIGTGSAFF.

This clone has only one observation. This chain joins TRBV7-2 and TRBJ1-1; 9 bases map to TRBD1. With V trimmed by 5 bases and J by 6 bases, 4 bases remained unmatched. The CDR3 covers 13 residues. Germline CDR1 is SGHTA and CDR2 is FQGNSA. CDR3 in amino acids: CASSQRDRAEAFF. Here the CDR3 DNA reads TGTGCCAGCAGCCAGAGGGACAGGGCTGAAGCTTTCTTT.